This TCR beta chain came from a study of blood T cell repertoires in COVID-19. The assay was immunoSEQ multiplex PCR, and TCRdb's table has in-frame clones only and misses some. The table records about 300,000 clones, around 90% of them present only once. Germline lookup yields CDR1 LNHDA and CDR2 SQIVND (reference sequence). This CDR3 spans 14 amino acids. V was clipped by 3 bases and J by 5 bases, with 10 bases between them. Recruitment covered about two dozen US areas and drew participants whose ages spanned about 18 to 95 years. The receptor's source is a woman younger than 35 with acute COVID-19. The V gene is TRBV19, the J gene TRBJ1-4; maybe TRBD1 (6 bases). Sequenced material: PBMCs or T cells enriched from blood (not recorded which). The CDR3 is CASSILDRNEKLFF. The DNA of the CDR3 is TGTGCCAGTAGTATCCTAGACAGGAATGAAAAACTGTTTTTT.